This T cell receptor (beta chain) was identified during a study of blood T cell repertoires in COVID-19. Background on the study: Samples of COVID-19 (acute and convalescent) were obtained from the United States, Italy and Spain.

The germline CDR1 and CDR2 sequences are LNHDA and SQIVND (reference sequence). V gave up 4 bases and J gave up 2 bases; unmatched junction bases: 2. CDR3 length: 14 amino acids. Sequencing used immunoSEQ multiplex PCR; TCRdb keeps in-frame clones, though not all of them. The data contain a few hundred thousand clones, about 88% of them seen just once; the ten biggest clones take up approximately 8.3%. This sequence joins TRBV19 and TRBJ2-7; TRBD1 agrees at 10 bases. Sequencing was done on a sample of PBMCs or T cells enriched from blood (not recorded which). The TCR sequence derives from a woman aged 55-69 years who had recovered from COVID-19. In DNA, the CDR3 is TGTGCCAGTAGTACCGGACAGGGGGCCTACGAGCAGTACTTC. Translated: CASSTGQGAYEQYF.